A single T cell receptor (beta chain) is shown here with its context. Each patient came to thyroid surgery without any prior treatment (of any kind). Germline CDR1 reads MNHEY; CDR2 reads SMNVEV (reference sequence). J lost 10 bases, V lost 2 bases, and 10 bases had no gene match. This CDR3 has 14 amino acids. The data stem from a study of metastatic and nonmetastatic thyroid tumors. Study background: Repertoire comparisons spanned blood and tumor or nodule tissue from malignant and benign thyroid patients.

Per the original data handling: The authors used CDR3 differences across clinicopathological groups to build a distant-metastasis classifier for papillary thyroid cancer. TCRdb re-called the PCR reads with MiXCR. The V and J calls were not made by the authors but by TCRdb's processing. Of roughly 34,000 clones in the sample, 21% were seen once. The sample consisted of tumor tissue. The receptor was derived from a male donor with papillary thyroid cancer or a benign thyroid nodule (not recorded which). Some clones in this sample may be carry-over from other donors' samples. The chain recombines TRBV27 with TRBJ1-1, with 7 bases identical to TRBD1. This chain's CDR3 is CASSLTGTAWGAFF. The CDR3, as DNA: TGTGCCAGCAGTTTAACCGGGACAGCCTGGGGAGCTTTCTTT.